The 30 T cell receptor beta chains given below trace back to one sample, sequenced in a study of blood T cells in healthy people across ages. A second PCR of about 7 to 12 cycles used a sample-barcoded 5' primer and a J-beta primer mix. Each CDR3 protein gets one entry after TCRdb re-called the 5' RACE reads with MiXCR. The data hold just over 1 million distinct CDR3 sequences, with 45% observed a single time. Sequencing was performed on blood. The receptors stem from a woman aged 60 to 75 in good health.

V usage is TRBV4-1 and J usage is TRBJ2-1; 7 bases fit TRBD2. Trimming took 7 bases from V and 6 from J; bases not matched to a gene: 12. The germline CDR1 and CDR2 sequences are MGHRA and YSYEKL. The CDR3 spans 15 residues. The CDR3 loop is CASTSTRTRFNEQFF. The CDR3 coding sequence is TGCGCCAGCACCTCCACGAGGACTAGATTCAATGAGCAGTTCTTC.

This clonotype was counted a single time. Here the CDR3 DNA reads TGTGCCATCAGTGAGCCGGGATCCTCGAGTACCGAGCAGTACTTC. Its translation is CAISEPGSSSTEQYF. The gene calls are TRBV10-3 and TRBJ2-5; tentative D call: TRBD2 (5 bases). The J call is in doubt because the DNA end fits TRBJ2-7 better. The CDR3 sequence is 15 residues long. Germline loops: CDR1 ENHRY, CDR2 SYGVKD.

The V gene is TRBV4-1, the J gene TRBJ2-7, with 7 bases fitting TRBD1. The CDR3 spans 15 residues. Germline CDR1 MGHRA, CDR2 YSYEKL. V was pared by 4 bases and J by 6 bases, with 12 bases of the junction left unmatched. This CDR3 is CASSPETGKYGEQYF. In DNA form, the CDR3 reads TGCGCCAGCAGCCCCGAGACAGGGAAATATGGCGAGCAGTACTTC.

The rearrangement links TRBV20-1 to TRBJ2-1; TRBD2 matches 14 bases. This CDR3 region has 15 residues. The J segment lost 7 bases and the V segment lost 4 bases, leaving 6 bases of the junction unmatched. Germline V gene lookup returns CDR1 DFQATT and CDR2 SNEGSKA (reference sequence). The CDR3 region is CSAKGLAGVINEQFF. The CDR3 bases are TGCAGTGCTAAGGGACTAGCGGGAGTTATTAATGAGCAGTTCTTC.

This clonotype has ten or more counts. This rearrangement joins TRBV20-1 to TRBJ1-5, with D perhaps matching TRBD1 (6 bases). V was shortened by 6 bases and J by 0 bases, with 18 bases between the two germline ends. The CDR3 is 16 residues long. Germline CDR1 DFQATT, CDR2 SNEGSKA (reference sequence). The chain's CDR3 is CSARQPGTFSNQPQHF. CDR3 in DNA: TGCAGTGCCCGGCAGCCCGGGACATTTAGCAATCAGCCCCAGCATTTT.

This clonotype was found once. V gene TRBV27 combines with J gene TRBJ2-5; 7 nucleotides match TRBD1. The CDR3 has 12 amino acids. J gave up 11 bases and V 5 bases, and 8 bases lay outside the gene matches. Germline assignment: CDR1 MNHEY and CDR2 SMNVEV (reference sequence). The CDR3 nucleotides read TGTGCCAGCAGTCACGCAGGGGGTGAGCAGTACTTC. This sequence encodes CASSHAGGEQYF.

This clonotype was counted only a few times. This chain links TRBV5-8 with TRBJ2-5; D is possibly TRBD1 (6 bases). This CDR3 spans 16 amino acids. Deletions cut 0 bases from V and 4 bases from J, with 16 bases between. From germline, CDR1 is SGHTS and CDR2 YDEGEE. The DNA of the CDR3 is TGTGCCAGCAGCTTGGGCAGGACAGTGGTTCGAGAGACCCAGTACTTC. It is translated as CASSLGRTVVRETQYF.

The CDR3 spells CSARAGGRVNEQFF. The CDR3 nucleotides are TGCAGTGCTAGAGCCGGCGGGAGGGTAAATGAGCAGTTCTTC. The V and J genes are TRBV20-1 and TRBJ2-1, with 9 bases that match TRBD2. V dropped 1 base and J dropped 7; count of bases not matched to a gene: 5. CDR3 length equals 14 residues. Germline CDR1 is DFQATT and CDR2 is SNEGSKA (reference sequence).

This clonotype was picked up many times. This chain joins TRBV7-2 and TRBJ2-6, with 10 bases aligning to TRBD2. Per the germline V gene, CDR1 is SGHTA and CDR2 is FQGNSA. The CDR3 extends over 19 amino acids. V was clipped by 2 bases and J by 1 base; unmatched bases: 8. CDR3 nucleotides: TGTGCCAGCAGCTTAAGACTAGCGGGCCTTCCTTCTGGGGCCAACGTCCTGACTTTC. Protein sequence: CASSLRLAGLPSGANVLTF.

This clonotype was seen only a few times. The chain couples TRBV9 to TRBJ2-7; D unresolved. Germline V gene lookup returns CDR1 SGDLS and CDR2 YYNGEE. Trimming took 4 bases from V and 1 from J, leaving 15 bases between them. The CDR3 length is 15 residues. The CDR3: CASSPTPDVSYEQYF. CDR3 DNA: TGTGCCAGCAGCCCCACCCCTGACGTGTCCTACGAGCAGTACTTC.

This chain joins TRBV7-2 and TRBJ1-5; D unclear. The germline V gene encodes CDR1 SGHTA and CDR2 FQGNSA. This CDR3 is 15 amino acids long. Trimming stripped 7 bases from V and 8 bases from J, with 21 bases between. The CDR3 sequence: CASTAGNSRMEPQHF. The CDR3 nucleotides read TGTGCCAGCACTGCGGGCAACTCCCGGATGGAGCCCCAGCATTTT.

In this sample, this clonotype turned up a few times. The J gene is TRBJ2-3, the V gene TRBV29-1, with 9 bases aligning to TRBD1. Germline CDR1 SQVTM, CDR2 ANQGSEA. The CDR3 is 16 residues long. Trimming at V came to 7 bases and at J to 6 bases, leaving 17 bases not matched to a gene. CDR3 amino acids: CSARTGEGLPNDTQYF. The DNA of the CDR3 is TGCAGCGCCCGGACAGGGGAAGGACTGCCTAACGATACGCAGTATTTT.

At least ten counts were recorded for this clonotype. The chain carries TRBV29-1 and TRBJ2-5; 10 bases match TRBD1. The CDR3 runs to 13 residues. Per germline, CDR1 SQVTM and CDR2 ANQGSEA. Unmatched junction bases numbered 4, after V lost 5 bases and J lost 4 bases. The CDR3 loop is CSVRQGAGETQYF. CDR3 sequence (DNA): TGCAGCGTTCGACAGGGGGCTGGAGAGACCCAGTACTTC. Full variable domain (remainder filled in from reference TRBV29-1 and TRBJ2-5): SAVISQKPSRDICQRGTSLTIQCQVDSQVTMMFWYRQQPGQSLTLIATANQGSEATYESGFVIDKFPISRPNLTFSTLTVSNMSPEDSSIYLCSVRQGAGETQYFGPGTRLLVL.

V gene TRBV7-9 combines with J gene TRBJ2-4; D ambiguous. The end of the DNA fits TRBJ2-7 better, so the J call may be wrong. Per the germline V gene, CDR1 is SEHNR and CDR2 is FQNEAQ (reference sequence). This CDR3 has 14 residues. The CDR3 nucleotides are TGTGCCAGCAGCTTAGGTCGGATTTCCCACGAGCAGTACTTC. Translation gives CASSLGRISHEQYF.

Comments on this clonotype: A much larger clone differs from this one at a single base, so this may be a read error. CDR3 bases: TGCGCCAGCAGCTTGGCTGGGTCCCAAACGAACAATGAGCAGTACTTC. It encodes CASSLAGSQTNNEQYF. The chain is built from TRBV5-1 and TRBJ2-1; no clear D gene. TRBJ2-7 explains the end of the DNA better; the J call may be wrong. The CDR3 covers 16 residues. CDR1 and CDR2 (germline): SGHRS, YFSETQ.

This clonotype turned up a few times. This chain connects TRBV5-1 to TRBJ2-5; a possible D gene is TRBD2 (5 bases). CDR1 and CDR2 (germline): SGHRS, YFSETQ. Between the trimmed V and J ends, which lost 4 bases and 5 bases, there was a span of 15 bases. This CDR3 is 14 amino acids long. CDR3 loop: CASSMLEVRETQYF. The CDR3 DNA reads TGCGCCAGCAGCATGCTGGAGGTCCGGGAGACCCAGTACTTC.

This clonotype was detected once. The rearrangement links TRBV7-2 to TRBJ1-1; D remains ambiguous. The germline gives CDR1 SGHTA, CDR2 FQGNSA. This CDR3 has 13 amino acids. V was trimmed by 2 bases and J by 1 base, leaving 5 bases between them. The CDR3 is CASSLHRNTEAFF. The CDR3 coding sequence is TGTGCCAGCAGCTTACACAGGAACACTGAAGCTTTCTTT.

The chain carries TRBV20-1 and TRBJ2-3, with D possibly being TRBD1 or TRBD2 (5 bases each). This CDR3 is built from 15 residues. CDR1 DFQATT and CDR2 SNEGSKA come from the germline V gene (reference sequence). With 4 bases removed from V and 0 bases from J, the gap between germline ends came to 14 bases. The CDR3 DNA follows: TGCAGTGCTATTCCGGGACGCCTTAGCACAGATACGCAGTATTTT. Protein: CSAIPGRLSTDTQYF.

There are a few counts of this clonotype. This chain joins TRBV10-3 and TRBJ2-7; maybe TRBD2 (6 bases). There are 15 residues in the CDR3. Germline V gives CDR1 ENHRY, CDR2 SYGVKD. The V gene lost 6 bases and the J gene lost 0 bases, with 15 bases spanning the gap. CDR3 residues: CAISDSIGGSYEQYF. The CDR3 coding sequence is TGTGCCATCAGCGATTCTATCGGGGGCTCCTACGAGCAGTACTTC.

There are a few counts of this clonotype. The chain joins TRBV28 to TRBJ2-1; weak D call: TRBD2 (6 bases). Between the trimmed V and J ends, which lost 6 bases and 9 bases, there was a span of 15 bases. In germline, CDR1 is MDHEN, CDR2 SYDVKM. This CDR3 spans 13 amino acids. DNA of the CDR3: TGTGCCAGCAGCCCCTCACGGGAGTTTGAGCAGTTCTTC. Its translation is CASSPSREFEQFF.

A word on this clonotype: Since a much larger clone is just one base distant, this may be a read error. This chain joins TRBV3-1 and TRBJ2-7; the D gene is possibly TRBD2 (5 bases). CDR3 length: 15 amino acids. V lost 1 base to trimming and J lost 6 bases, with 16 bases between them. Germline loops: CDR1 LGHDT, CDR2 YNNKEL (reference sequence). The CDR3 here is CASSQVTGRVGEQYF. CDR3 DNA sequence: TGTGCCAGCAGCCAAGTAACGGGAAGAGTGGGCGAGCAGTACTTC.

The chain carries TRBV30 and TRBJ2-7, with D unresolved. Germline values: CDR1 GTSNPN, CDR2 SVGIG (reference sequence). The ends were cut back, 4 bases at V and 5 bases at J, with 9 bases in the middle. The CDR3 totals 11 residues. CDR3 nucleotides: TGTGCCTGGAAGGATCTCCACGAGCAGTACTTC. Protein product: CAWKDLHEQYF.

The rearrangement joins TRBV7-9 to TRBJ2-7; D is possibly TRBD1 (6 bases). Looked up from germline, CDR1 is SEHNR and CDR2 is FQNEAQ (reference sequence). CDR3 length equals 15 residues. The V end lost 1 base, the J end lost 3 bases, and 13 bases lay between the germline ends. The CDR3: CASSLGGRGNYEQYF. The CDR3 DNA reads as TGTGCCAGCAGCTTAGGGGGCAGGGGAAACTACGAGCAGTACTTC.

The chain links TRBV20-1 to TRBJ2-4; D gene unclear. The assigned J gene may be wrong: the sequence end matches TRBJ2-7 better. The CDR3 spans 13 residues. Germline CDR1 reads DFQATT; CDR2 reads SNEGSKA (reference sequence). This chain's CDR3 is CSARFSPGYEQYF. In nucleotides, the CDR3 is TGCAGTGCTAGATTCTCTCCTGGGTACGAGCAGTACTTC.

The chain recombines TRBV28 with TRBJ2-3; D unclear. V was clipped by 4 bases and J by 3 bases, with 14 bases between them. The CDR3 is 15 residues long. CDR1 MDHEN and CDR2 SYDVKM come from the germline V gene. CDR3 protein: CASSSPGGLTDTQYF. CDR3 coding DNA: TGTGCCAGCAGTTCCCCGGGTGGCTTGACAGATACGCAGTATTTT.

Worth noting for this clonotype: An end of the junction differs from the germline gene, which may be a read error. The CDR3 region is CTSSNLRGASTDTQYF. As DNA, the CDR3 is TGTACCAGCAGCAACCTCAGGGGCGCGAGCACAGATACGCAGTATTTT. The gene calls are TRBV5-6 and TRBJ2-3, with D possibly TRBD1 on 6 matching bases. Germline V gene data show CDR1 as SGHDT and CDR2 as YYEEEE. CDR3 length: 16 residues.

The chain recombines TRBV6-5 with TRBJ1-1; D not resolved. Per germline, CDR1 MNHEY and CDR2 SVGAGI. The CDR3 extends over 14 amino acids. Trimming removed 5 bases from V and 4 bases from J, with 14 bases in between. The CDR3 region is CASSAPAGSTEAFF. DNA for the CDR3: TGTGCCAGCAGTGCCCCAGCGGGGAGCACTGAAGCTTTCTTT.

The chain has TRBV6-1 and TRBJ2-6; D ambiguous. This CDR3 has 16 amino acids. CDR1 is MNHNS, CDR2 SASEGT, per germline. The V end lost 5 bases, the J end lost 1 base, and 12 bases lay between the germline ends. This chain's CDR3 is CASSRSVRSGANVLTF. The DNA of the CDR3 is TGTGCCAGCAGTAGAAGTGTAAGATCTGGGGCCAACGTCCTGACTTTC.

The chain carries TRBV9 and TRBJ2-3, with TRBD2 matching 8 bases. CDR1 and CDR2 from the germline V gene are SGDLS and YYNGEE. The CDR3 contains 15 residues. V trimming: 0 bases; J trimming: 7 bases; junction bases outside the gene matches: 7. As DNA, the CDR3 is TGTGCCAGCAGCGTAGGAAATAGCGGGGCTAATACGCAGTATTTT. This sequence encodes CASSVGNSGANTQYF.

This clonotype was seen only a few times. V and J are TRBV27 and TRBJ2-7, with D possibly being TRBD2 (5 bases). Germline V gene data show CDR1 as MNHEY and CDR2 as SMNVEV (reference sequence). The CDR3 spans 16 residues. The V gene lost 2 bases and the J gene lost 3 bases, with 17 bases spanning the gap. The CDR3 DNA reads as TGTGCCAGCAGTTTAAACGGGGTACTACCCAACTACGAGCAGTACTTC. As protein: CASSLNGVLPNYEQYF.